The 14 T cell receptor beta chains below all came from one sample that was sequenced in a study of blood T cell repertoires in COVID-19. Measured with immunoSEQ multiplex PCR; TCRdb has only the in-frame clones, and not every one. The repertoire holds about 250,000 clones, 85% to 90% seen once, with approximately 1.4% in the top ten. Sequences were obtained from peripheral blood. The origin of the receptors is an elderly man with acute or convalescent COVID-19.

The chain's CDR3 is CASSYSHRGSNEKLFF. CDR3 DNA: TGTGCCAGCAGTTACTCCCACAGGGGTAGTAATGAAAAACTGTTTTTT. The genes are TRBV6-6 and TRBJ1-4, with 7 bases identical to TRBD1. Losses at the gene ends were 0 bases for V and 4 bases for J; bases not matched to a gene: 5. The CDR3 runs 16 residues. Germline CDR1 and CDR2: MNHNY and SVGAGI (reference sequence).

Note on this clone: The sample has other DNA sequences that encode this CDR3 too. The chain recombines TRBV28 with TRBJ2-7, with 10 nucleotides matching TRBD2. The length of the CDR3 is 13 residues. J gave up 2 bases and V 8 bases, and 3 bases lay outside the gene matches. Germline CDR1 and CDR2: MDHEN and SYDVKM. CDR3 DNA sequence: TGTGCCAGCCGGACTAGCGGCACCTACGAGCAGTACTTC. Encoded protein: CASRTSGTYEQYF.

The chain employs TRBV6-2 or TRBV6-3 and TRBJ1-5; D is unclear. V lost 2 bases, J lost 3 bases, and 11 bases lay in between. Germline CDR1 MNHEY, CDR2 SVGEGT. The CDR3 runs to 15 residues. The chain's CDR3 is CASSYPNGPNQPQHF. The CDR3 nucleotides are TGTGCCAGCAGTTACCCCAATGGGCCCAATCAGCCCCAGCATTTT.

This chain connects TRBV9 to TRBJ2-2; D is undetermined. V was cut by 0 bases and J by 6 bases, with 9 bases left in between. This CDR3 region has 14 residues. Germline-derived CDR1 and CDR2 are SGDLS and YYNGEE. The CDR3 DNA sequence: TGTGCCAGCAGCGTAGGTTCCGTTCCCGGGGAGCTGTTTTTT. It codes for CASSVGSVPGELFF.

The chain joins TRBV6-2 or TRBV6-3 to TRBJ1-5; possibly TRBD1 for D (5 bases). This CDR3 has 14 residues. The germline gives CDR1 MNHEY, CDR2 SVGEGT. With 4 bases removed from V and 3 bases from J, the gap between germline ends came to 10 bases. CDR3 DNA sequence: TGTGCCAGCAGTTCGGGGGGGTCCAATCAGCCCCAGCATTTT. This encodes CASSSGGSNQPQHF.

V gene TRBV6-1 combines with J gene TRBJ2-7, with D possibly being TRBD1 (5 bases). The ends were cut back, 3 bases at V and 0 bases at J, with 18 bases in the middle. This CDR3 has 17 residues. Per the germline V gene, CDR1 is MNHNS and CDR2 is SASEGT. The CDR3 nucleotides are TGTGCCAGCAGTGACAGTTCAGGGCCAATTTTCTCCTACGAGCAGTACTTC. Its protein product is CASSDSSGPIFSYEQYF.

The CDR3: CASSLVAGTRETQYF. The CDR3 nucleotides are TGTGCCAGCAGCTTAGTGGCGGGAACGCGAGAGACCCAGTACTTC. The chain combines TRBV7-9 with TRBJ2-5; weak D call: TRBD2 (6 bases). The V end lost 1 base, the J end lost 4 bases, and 13 bases lay between the germline ends. CDR3 length equals 15 residues. Looked up from germline, CDR1 is SEHNR and CDR2 is FQNEAQ (reference sequence).

This clone appeared a single time. V is TRBV5-4 and J is TRBJ2-1, with 8 bases aligning to TRBD2. The V segment lost 3 bases and the J segment 3 bases; nucleotides outside the gene matches: 5. The CDR3 contains 15 residues. CDR1 and CDR2 (germline): SGHNT, YYREEE (reference sequence). The CDR3 bases are TGTGCCAGCAGCTCGGGGGGGCCACTCTACAATGAGCAGTTCTTC. Protein: CASSSGGPLYNEQFF.

The chain couples TRBV10-2 to TRBJ1-2; TRBD1 matches 9 bases. Germline loops: CDR1 WSHSY, CDR2 SAAADI. After removal of 0 bases from V and 1 base from J, the junction contained 12 bases not matched to a gene. This CDR3 spans 19 amino acids. CDR3 nucleotide sequence: TGCGCCAGCAGTGAGTCTAGTCACCCCCGGGACAGGGTTAACTATGGCTACACCTTC. Translated: CASSESSHPRDRVNYGYTF.

V gene TRBV2 combines with J gene TRBJ2-2, with D possibly matching TRBD2 (5 bases). Trimming shortened V by 4 bases and J by 7 bases, and 10 bases separated the two germline ends. The CDR3 sequence is 13 residues long. Germline CDR1 reads SNHLY; CDR2 reads FYNNEI. CDR3 region: CASSANSVGELFF. Here the CDR3 DNA reads TGTGCCAGCAGTGCGAATAGCGTCGGGGAGCTGTTTTTT.

This chain joins TRBV5-1 and TRBJ1-1; 11 bases line up with TRBD1. The CDR3 loop spans 14 amino acids. Germline CDR1 reads SGHRS; CDR2 reads YFSETQ. V was pared by 4 bases and J by 5 bases, with 4 bases of the junction left unmatched. The CDR3 reads CASSHGTGGTEAFF. The CDR3 DNA follows: TGCGCCAGCAGCCATGGGACAGGGGGGACTGAAGCTTTCTTT.

The chain is built from TRBV6-5 and TRBJ1-2, with TRBD1 identical over 9 bases. Germline V gene lookup returns CDR1 MNHEY and CDR2 SVGAGI. V gave up 5 bases and J gave up 4 bases; unmatched junction bases: 5. CDR3 size: 14 residues. The CDR3 region is CASSPLQGAYGYTF. CDR3 DNA: TGTGCCAGCAGTCCTCTACAGGGGGCCTATGGCTACACCTTC.

The chain couples TRBV5-8 to TRBJ1-5; perhaps TRBD1 as D (5 bases). The CDR3 length is 15 residues. Looked up from germline, CDR1 is SGHTS and CDR2 is YDEGEE. Deletions cut 4 bases from V and 5 bases from J, with 16 bases between. The CDR3 spells CASSPVWGGDQPQHF. The CDR3 DNA reads as TGTGCCAGCAGCCCGGTCTGGGGGGGAGATCAGCCCCAGCATTTT.

This clone was observed a handful of times. This rearrangement joins TRBV6-5 to TRBJ1-2, with D perhaps matching TRBD1 (5 bases). Trimming pared 0 bases from V and 8 bases from J, leaving 13 bases between. The CDR3 sequence is 14 residues long. Germline assignment: CDR1 MNHEY and CDR2 SVGAGI. Here the CDR3 DNA reads TGTGCCAGCAGTTACTCGAATGCGGGGGGGGGCTACACCTTC. Protein sequence: CASSYSNAGGGYTF.